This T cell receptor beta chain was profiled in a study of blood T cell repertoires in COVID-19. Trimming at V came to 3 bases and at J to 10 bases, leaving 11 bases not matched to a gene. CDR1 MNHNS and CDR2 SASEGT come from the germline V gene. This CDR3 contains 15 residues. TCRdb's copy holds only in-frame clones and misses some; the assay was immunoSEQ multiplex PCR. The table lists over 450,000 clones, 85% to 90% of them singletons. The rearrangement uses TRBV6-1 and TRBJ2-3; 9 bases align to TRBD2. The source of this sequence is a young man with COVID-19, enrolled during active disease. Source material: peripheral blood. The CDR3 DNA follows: TGTGCCAGCAGTGAGGGGGGGGCTAGCGGGATCTCGCAGTATTTT. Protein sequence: CASSEGGASGISQYF.